Following are 6 T cell receptor beta chains from one sample sequenced in a study of OX40 agonist ivuxolimab in advanced cancers. Sequencing was performed with immunoSEQ multiplex PCR; in TCRdb, only in-frame clones are kept and a portion is missing. The profile covers under 20,000 clones, with around 86% appearing a single time and 13% taken by the ten largest. The sample here was CD4+ or CD8+ T cells sorted from blood, taken in a trial of the OX40 agonist ivuxolimab. These TCRs come from an adult with an advanced solid tumor such as melanoma, head and neck, liver or kidney cancer.

CDR3 sequence (DNA): TGTGCCAGCCGGGACTCATACAATGAGCAGTTCTTC. This encodes CASRDSYNEQFF. The chain employs TRBV19 and TRBJ2-1; maybe TRBD2 (6 bases). The CDR3 sequence is 12 residues long. V was pared by 9 bases and J by 4 bases, with 10 bases between. From germline, CDR1 is LNHDA and CDR2 SQIVND (reference sequence). Combining the CDR3 with reference TRBV19 and TRBJ2-1 gives the whole variable domain DGGITQSPKYLFRKEGQNVTLSCEQNLNHDAMYWYRQDPGQGLRLIYYSQIVNDFQKGDIAEGYSVSREKKESFPLTVTSAQKNPTAFYLCASRDSYNEQFFGPGTRLTVL.

The rearrangement links TRBV7-9 to TRBJ1-2; weak D call: TRBD1 (6 bases). The CDR3 has 15 amino acids. CDR1 is SEHNR and CDR2 is FQNEAQ in the germline V gene (reference sequence). The V gene lost 5 bases and the J gene lost 4 bases, with 17 bases spanning the gap. The CDR3: CASSPSGTYFYGYTF. The CDR3 nucleotides are TGTGCCAGCAGCCCCTCCGGGACATACTTCTATGGCTACACCTTC.

This clone was seen once. The V and J genes are TRBV10-3 and TRBJ2-1; D possibly matches TRBD1 or TRBD2 (6 bases each). This CDR3 comprises 17 residues. Trimming pared 4 bases from V and 5 bases from J, leaving 21 bases between. Germline V gene data show CDR1 as ENHRY and CDR2 as SYGVKD. The DNA of the CDR3 is TGTGCCATCAGTGGGATTAATCGGGGGCGACTGAACAATGAGCAGTTCTTC. Protein product: CAISGINRGRLNNEQFF.

The V gene is TRBV6-6, the J gene TRBJ2-7; D call uncertain. In germline, CDR1 is MNHNY, CDR2 SVGAGI (reference sequence). Trimming shortened V by 0 bases and J by 4 bases, and 10 bases separated the two germline ends. The CDR3 is 14 residues long. The chain's CDR3 is CASSYSGSIYEQYF. The CDR3 bases are TGTGCCAGCAGTTACTCTGGCAGCATATACGAGCAGTACTTC.

The gene calls are TRBV27 and TRBJ2-6, with 7 nucleotides matching TRBD1. V was clipped by 8 bases and J by 3 bases; unmatched bases: 4. Germline CDR1 is MNHEY and CDR2 is SMNVEV (reference sequence). This CDR3 contains 14 residues. CDR3 protein: CASRGGSGANVLTF. CDR3 coding DNA: TGTGCCAGCCGAGGGGGCAGTGGGGCCAACGTCCTGACTTTC. The variable domain in full, completed from reference TRBV27 and TRBJ2-6, reads EAQVTQNPRYLITVTGKKLTVTCSQNMNHEYMSWYRQDPGLGLRQIYYSMNVEVTDKGDVPEGYKVSRKEKRNFPLILESPSPNQTSLYFCASRGGSGANVLTFGAGSRLTVL.

By its share, this clone is medium-sized. This chain joins TRBV28 and TRBJ1-1, with D perhaps matching TRBD1 (5 bases). This CDR3 is built from 14 residues. CDR1 MDHEN and CDR2 SYDVKM come from the germline V gene. Trimming pared 4 bases from V and 1 base from J, leaving 10 bases between. As DNA, the CDR3 is TGTGCCAGCAGTTCGCACGGGGGGAACACTGAAGCTTTCTTT. Amino acids: CASSSHGGNTEAFF.